The next 2 T cell receptor beta chains were all read from a single sample in a study of T cells in Graves' hyperthyroidism and ophthalmopathy. TCR beta CDR3 sequences were amplified from RNA transcripts. Using the HTBI primer set, a first-round RT-PCR was run on the TCR CDR3. TCRdb reprocessed the multiplex PCR reads via MiXCR and lists one record per CDR3 protein. The sample shows about 640,000 distinct CDR3 sequences, less than 25% of them seen only once. The sample consisted of blood. The receptors were gathered from a man aged 25 to 40 with Graves' ophthalmopathy.

V gene TRBV5-1 combines with J gene TRBJ2-3; weak D call: TRBD2 (6 bases). V was clipped by 0 bases and J by 7 bases, with 12 bases between them. Germline V CDR1 and CDR2: SGHRS, YFSETQ. CDR3 length equals 14 residues. The CDR3 protein is CASSLVASANTQYF. The DNA of the CDR3 is TGCGCCAGCAGCTTGGTTGCTAGCGCGAATACGCAGTATTTT.

Remarks on this clonotype: Because the CDR3 is missing its conserved closing phenylalanine or tryptophan, this is likely a read error. The chain couples TRBV12-3 or TRBV12-4 to TRBJ1-3, with TRBD1 as a possible D gene (5 bases). V was cut by 4 bases and J by 2 bases, with 9 bases left in between. The CDR3 contains 14 residues. The CDR3 spells CASSYDSTGNTIYL. CDR3 coding DNA: TGTGCCAGCAGTTACGACAGTACTGGAAACACCATATATCTT.